This is a list of T cell receptor beta chains from one sample in a study of blood T cells in healthy people across ages. TCRdb re-analysed the 5' RACE reads in MiXCR, keeping a single row per CDR3 protein. The repertoire consists of hundreds of thousands of distinct CDR3 sequences, with around 45% occurring once and the leading ten covering under 35%. The sample was blood. The receptors originated from a woman aged 55-69 years in good health. Each CDR3 is given with its conserved first and last residue. The D gene is left open where the match is weak. Only some rows state a clone size, as once, few, many or a class for expanded clones.

D gene	clone size	V gene	J gene	CDR3 DNA	CDR3 protein
.	once	TRBV5-1	TRBJ2-2	TGCGCCAGCAGCCCAAGAGGAGGTAGCAACACCGGGGAGCTGTTTTTT	CASSPRGGSNTGELFF
.	few	TRBV4-2	TRBJ2-7	TGTGCCAGCAGCCAAGACAGGTCGAACGAGCAGTACTTC	CASSQDRSNEQYF
.	.	TRBV6-2/TRBV6-3	TRBJ2-7	TGTGCCAGCAATGAGGGACACCCCTCCTACGAGCAGTACTTC	CASNEGHPSYEQYF
TRBD2	.	TRBV5-1	TRBJ2-4	TGCGCCAGCAGCCGGGAGGGACTAGCGGCGAACATTCAGTACTTC	CASSREGLAANIQYF
TRBD2	.	TRBV15	TRBJ2-7	TGTGCCACCAGCAGACTGCGGGAGACGTCCTACAATGAGCAGTACTTC	CATSRLRETSYNEQYF
TRBD1	.	TRBV20-1	TRBJ2-1	TGCAGTGCTGCCGGGACAGGGCGTGTTAATGAGCAGTTCTTC	CSAAGTGRVNEQFF
.	few	TRBV7-2	TRBJ1-6	TGTGCCAGCAGCTTACAGTACTCACCCCTCCACTTT	CASSLQYSPLHF
TRBD1	.	TRBV9	TRBJ2-5	TGTGCCAGCAGCCCGAAGGGGACAGGCATAATGGGGAGCGAGACCCAGTACTTC	CASSPKGTGIMGSETQYF
.	once	TRBV4-3	TRBJ1-2	TGCGCCAGCAGCCAAGTTAGGGACGGAGCTAACTATGGCTACACCTTC	CASSQVRDGANYGYTF
.	.	TRBV7-3	TRBJ2-7	TGTGCCAACAGCCCGGGGGGCGGGAGCTCCTACGAGCAGTACTTC	CANSPGGGSSYEQYF
.	few	TRBV5-1	TRBJ2-3	TGCGCCAGCAGCTTGGTCACTAGGTACACAGATACGCAGTATTTT	CASSLVTRYTDTQYF
TRBD1	.	TRBV12-3/TRBV12-4	TRBJ2-7	TGTGCCAGCATCAAGGGGACAGGGAACTCCTACAATGAGCAGTACTTC	CASIKGTGNSYNEQYF
.	.	TRBV21-1	TRBJ2-1	TGTGCCAGCTACCTGGAGGGATTAGCGGGACAGAACTCCTACAATGAGCAGTTCTTC	CASYLEGLAGQNSYNEQFF
.	.	TRBV5-1	TRBJ2-1	TGCGCCAGCAGCTTGGCCGCTCCTTCCTACAATGAGCAGTTCTTC	CASSLAAPSYNEQFF
.	.	TRBV20-1	TRBJ2-7	TGCAGTGCTACCCATTTTAGTCACAATGAGCAGTACTTC	CSATHFSHNEQYF
TRBD1	.	TRBV5-1	TRBJ2-4	TGCGCCAGCAGCGCGGACAGGGGGATTGGAAACATTCAGTACTTC	CASSADRGIGNIQYF
TRBD2	few	TRBV24-1	TRBJ2-1	TGTGCCACCAGTGACAATAGCGGGAGAGGAGGGGGAGAGCAGTTCTTC	CATSDNSGRGGGEQFF
.	.	TRBV30	TRBJ2-5	TGTGCCTGGAGGAGGGTGGCAGAGACCCAGTACTTC	CAWRRVAETQYF
TRBD2	.	TRBV20-1	TRBJ2-5	TGCAGTGCTAGAGATAGTCTTCCTAGCGGGACATCTGGAGACGAGCAGTGCTTC	CSARDSLPSGTSGDEQCF
.	.	TRBV12-3/TRBV12-4	TRBJ2-4	TGTGCCAGCAGTTTCTATGGGCGAAAAAACATTCAGTACTTC	CASSFYGRKNIQYF
.	.	TRBV7-8	TRBJ2-3	TGTGCCAGCAGCTCCGGGTCAGATACGCAGTATTTT	CASSSGSDTQYF
TRBD1	few	TRBV19	TRBJ2-3	TGTGCCAGTAGTCGCACAGGGGCAGATACGCAGTATTTT	CASSRTGADTQYF
.	.	TRBV5-4	TRBJ2-1	TGTGCCAGCAGCCCAAATCCAGGGGGGAATGAGCAGTTCTTC	CASSPNPGGNEQFF
.	.	TRBV3-1	TRBJ1-6	TGTGCCAGCAGCCAAGGTCAGGGGCGCGGTTCACCCCTCCACTTT	CASSQGQGRGSPLHF
TRBD2	many	TRBV11-3	TRBJ2-4	TGTGCCAGCAGCCTGACTAGCGCAACAAACATTCAGTACTTC	CASSLTSATNIQYF
.	.	TRBV5-1	TRBJ2-6	TGCGCCAGCAAGGCAGGAGACTCCTCTGGGGCCAACGTCCTGACTTTC	CASKAGDSSGANVLTF
.	.	TRBV25-1	TRBJ2-5	TGTGCCAGCGGAGGATGGACCGGGGCTACTCAAGAGACCCAGTACTTC	CASGGWTGATQETQYF
.	.	TRBV15	TRBJ2-6	TGTGCCACCAGCTCTCGAACTATCCAGGGTTCTGGGGCCAACGTCCTGACTTTC	CATSSRTIQGSGANVLTF
TRBD1	few	TRBV10-3	TRBJ2-7	TGTGCCGCGAAACCTGGGACAGATTACGAGCAGTACTTC	CAAKPGTDYEQYF
.	few	TRBV24-1	TRBJ2-7	TGTGCCACCAGTGATCCCAGGGGCTCCTACGAGCAGTACTTC	CATSDPRGSYEQYF
TRBD2	few	TRBV7-2	TRBJ2-5	TGTGCCACCGCAGCGGGATTGGAGACCCAGTACTTC	CATAAGLETQYF
TRBD2	few	TRBV20-1	TRBJ2-7	TGCAGTGCTGGACTAGCGGGATATGCCGAGCAGTACTTC	CSAGLAGYAEQYF
.	many	TRBV5-1	TRBJ2-1	TGCGCCAGCAGCTTGGGGACAGTTACCAATGAGCAGTTCTTC	CASSLGTVTNEQFF
.	.	TRBV20-1	TRBJ2-1	TGCAGTGCTAGAGAGTTAGGAAGGGACTACAATGAGCAGTTCTTC	CSARELGRDYNEQFF
.	.	TRBV7-2	TRBJ2-5	TGTGCCAGCAGCTTATCACCCCGGGCCAGCAGAAGTGGGTATCAAGAGCCCCAGTACTTC	CASSLSPRASRSGYQEPQYF
TRBD2	.	TRBV7-3	TRBJ2-3	TGTGCCAGCAGCCCTAGCGGGTCGGCGAATACGCAGTATTTT	CASSPSGSANTQYF
.	.	TRBV12-3/TRBV12-4	TRBJ1-2	TGTGCCAGCAAGGAGGGAAATCGGATAGAGGATAGGGGCTACACCTTC	CASKEGNRIEDRGYTF
TRBD1	.	TRBV6-5	TRBJ1-5	TGTGCCAGCAGGGTGGACAGGGATCAGCCCCAGCATTTT	CASRVDRDQPQHF
.	once	TRBV29-1	TRBJ2-3	TGCAGCGTTGGAGAGGGGTCTAGCACAGATACGCAGTATTTT	CSVGEGSSTDTQYF
TRBD1	.	TRBV27	TRBJ2-1	TGTGCCACACATACCGACAGGGTAAATGAGCAGTTCTTC	CATHTDRVNEQFF
.	few	TRBV20-1	TRBJ2-3	TGCAGTGCTAGCCGACCTGTAGGGAGCACAGATACGCAGTATTTT	CSASRPVGSTDTQYF
TRBD2	.	TRBV20-1	TRBJ2-1	TGCAGTGCTAGCTCCGGCGGGAGGGCCTATGAGCAGTTCTTC	CSASSGGRAYEQFF
.	.	TRBV12-3/TRBV12-4	TRBJ1-2	TGTGCCAGCAGGCCAAGGACGGAACTTTATGGCTACACCTTC	CASRPRTELYGYTF
.	.	TRBV27	TRBJ1-5	TGTGCCAGCAGTACCCCCAGGGAAAGCAATCAGCCCCAGCATTTT	CASSTPRESNQPQHF
.	few	TRBV28	TRBJ2-4	TGTGCCAGCAGTCCTCTCACAGGCCGCGGTCTAAACATTCAGTACTTC	CASSPLTGRGLNIQYF
.	.	TRBV12-3/TRBV12-4	TRBJ1-5	TGTGCCAGCAGTCTGGGTCGGCAGGGTAGCAATCAGCCCCAGCATTTT	CASSLGRQGSNQPQHF
.	.	TRBV7-2	TRBJ2-7	TGTGCCAGCAGCTTTGCGCCACAGGGAGGCGAGCAGTACTTC	CASSFAPQGGEQYF
TRBD2	.	TRBV29-1	TRBJ2-1	TGCAGCGTTGAAGGGCGGGGGGCGCCTTTAGGAGACAATGAGCAGTTCTTC	CSVEGRGAPLGDNEQFF
TRBD2	few	TRBV7-2	TRBJ2-4	TGTGCCAGCAGCTTACCTGGAGGGGGTCGCGGGGGGGGCAAAAACATTCAGTACTTC	CASSLPGGGRGGGKNIQYF
.	.	TRBV20-1	TRBJ2-6	TGTAGTGCCCTCGGTTGGGGAGACTCTGGGGCCAACGTCCTGACTTTC	CSALGWGDSGANVLTF